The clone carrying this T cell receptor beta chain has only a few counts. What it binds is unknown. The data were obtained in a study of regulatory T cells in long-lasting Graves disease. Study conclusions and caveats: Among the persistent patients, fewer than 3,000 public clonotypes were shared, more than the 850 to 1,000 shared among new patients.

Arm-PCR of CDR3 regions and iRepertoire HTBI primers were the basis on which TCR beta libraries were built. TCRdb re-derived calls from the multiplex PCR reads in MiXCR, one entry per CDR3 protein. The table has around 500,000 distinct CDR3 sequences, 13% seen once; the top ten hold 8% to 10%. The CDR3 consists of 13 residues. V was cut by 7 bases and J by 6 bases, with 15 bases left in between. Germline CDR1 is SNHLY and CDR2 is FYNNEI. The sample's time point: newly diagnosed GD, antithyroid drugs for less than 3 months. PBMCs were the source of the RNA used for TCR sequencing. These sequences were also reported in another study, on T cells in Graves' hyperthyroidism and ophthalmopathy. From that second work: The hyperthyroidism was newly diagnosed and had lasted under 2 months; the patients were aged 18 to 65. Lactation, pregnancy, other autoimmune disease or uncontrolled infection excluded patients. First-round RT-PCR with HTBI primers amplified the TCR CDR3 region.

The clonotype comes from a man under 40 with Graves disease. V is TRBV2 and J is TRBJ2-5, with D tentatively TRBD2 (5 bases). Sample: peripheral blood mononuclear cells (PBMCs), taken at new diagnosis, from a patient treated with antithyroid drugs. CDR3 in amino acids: CASKGSLVKTQYF. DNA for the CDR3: TGTGCCAGCAAGGGATCACTAGTGAAGACCCAGTACTTC.